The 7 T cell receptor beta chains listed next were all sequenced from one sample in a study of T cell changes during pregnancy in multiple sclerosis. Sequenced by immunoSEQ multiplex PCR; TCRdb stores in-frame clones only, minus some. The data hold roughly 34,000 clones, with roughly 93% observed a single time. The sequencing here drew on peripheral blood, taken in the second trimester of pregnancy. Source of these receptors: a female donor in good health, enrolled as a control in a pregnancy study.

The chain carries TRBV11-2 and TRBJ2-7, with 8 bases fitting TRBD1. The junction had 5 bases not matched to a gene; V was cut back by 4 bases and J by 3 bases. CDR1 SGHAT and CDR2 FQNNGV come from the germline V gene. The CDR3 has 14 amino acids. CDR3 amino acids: CASSSRTGRYEQYF. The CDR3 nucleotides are TGTGCCAGCAGCTCACGGACAGGGCGCTACGAGCAGTACTTC.

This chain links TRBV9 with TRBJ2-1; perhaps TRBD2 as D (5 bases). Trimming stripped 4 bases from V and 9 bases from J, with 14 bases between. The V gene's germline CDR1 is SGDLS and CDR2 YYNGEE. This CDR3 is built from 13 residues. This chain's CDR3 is CASSYGVPTEQFF. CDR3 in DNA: TGTGCCAGCAGCTACGGGGTCCCCACTGAGCAGTTCTTC. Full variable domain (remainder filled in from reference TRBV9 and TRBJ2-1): DSGVTQTPKHLITATGQRVTLRCSPRSGDLSVYWYQQSLDQGLQFLIQYYNGEERAKGNILERFSAQQFPDLHSELNLSSLELGDSALYFCASSYGVPTEQFFGPGTRLTVL.

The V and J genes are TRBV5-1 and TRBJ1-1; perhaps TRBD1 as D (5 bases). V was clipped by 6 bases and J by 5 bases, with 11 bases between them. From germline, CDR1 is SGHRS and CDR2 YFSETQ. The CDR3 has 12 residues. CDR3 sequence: CASTNGGTEAFF. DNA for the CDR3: TGCGCCAGCACCAACGGGGGGACTGAAGCTTTCTTT.

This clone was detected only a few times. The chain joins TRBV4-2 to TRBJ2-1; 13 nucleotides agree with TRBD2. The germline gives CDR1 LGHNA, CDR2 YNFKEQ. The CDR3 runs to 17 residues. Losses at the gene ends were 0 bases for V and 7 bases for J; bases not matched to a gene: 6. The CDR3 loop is CASSQDGELAGGNEQFF. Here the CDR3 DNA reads TGTGCCAGCAGCCAAGATGGCGAACTAGCGGGAGGGAATGAGCAGTTCTTC.

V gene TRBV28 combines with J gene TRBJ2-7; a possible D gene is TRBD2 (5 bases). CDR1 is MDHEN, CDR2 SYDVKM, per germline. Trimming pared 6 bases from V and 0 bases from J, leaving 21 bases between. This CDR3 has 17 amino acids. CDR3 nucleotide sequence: TGTGCCAGCAGCCTCCCCGACGGACTCCCAAGCTCCTACGAGCAGTACTTC. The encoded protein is CASSLPDGLPSSYEQYF.

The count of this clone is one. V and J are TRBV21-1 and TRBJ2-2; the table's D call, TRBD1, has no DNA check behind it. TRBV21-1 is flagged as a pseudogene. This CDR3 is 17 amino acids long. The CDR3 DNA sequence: TGTGCCAGCAGCAAAGCGCTCCCCGACAGGGCCTCGGGGGAGCTGTTTTTT. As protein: CASSKALPDRASGELFF.

The CDR3 reads CASSADRGEYTGELFF. The CDR3 nucleotides are TGTGCCAGCAGCGCAGACAGGGGCGAGTACACCGGGGAGCTGTTTTTT. V is TRBV9 and J is TRBJ2-2, with 8 bases aligning to TRBD1. Germline CDR1 reads SGDLS; CDR2 reads YYNGEE. The CDR3 totals 16 residues. Trimming cost V 3 bases and J 3 bases; bases outside gene matches: 7.